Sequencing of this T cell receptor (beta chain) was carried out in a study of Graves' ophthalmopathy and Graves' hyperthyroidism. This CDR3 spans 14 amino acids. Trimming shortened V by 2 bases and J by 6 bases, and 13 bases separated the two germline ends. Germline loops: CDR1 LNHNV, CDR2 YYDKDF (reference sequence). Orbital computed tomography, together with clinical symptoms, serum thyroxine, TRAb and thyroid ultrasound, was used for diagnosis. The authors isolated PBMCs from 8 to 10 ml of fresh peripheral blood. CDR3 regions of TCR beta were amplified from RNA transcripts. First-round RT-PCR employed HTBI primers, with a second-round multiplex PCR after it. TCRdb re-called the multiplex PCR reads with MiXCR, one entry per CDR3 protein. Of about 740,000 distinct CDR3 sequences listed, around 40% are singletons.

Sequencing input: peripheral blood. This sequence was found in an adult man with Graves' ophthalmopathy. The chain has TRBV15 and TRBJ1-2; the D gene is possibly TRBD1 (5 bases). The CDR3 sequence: CATSRTITGDGYTF. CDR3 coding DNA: TGTGCCACCAGCAGAACGATAACAGGAGATGGCTACACCTTC.